This T cell receptor (beta chain) was profiled in a study of cytomegalovirus exposure and HLA in healthy donors. Study results and limitations: Associated with cytomegalovirus, according to the listing, were around 160 TCR beta chains.

The study ran its PCR with 60 Vbeta and 13 Jbeta primers. Profiling relied on immunoSEQ multiplex PCR, and the TCRdb table lists in-frame clones only, not all of them. Found here are some 200,000 clones, about 79% of them singletons; the top ten hold under 3%. Notes on this clone: The target antigen is unknown.

Trimming pared 7 bases from V and 1 base from J, leaving 16 bases between. From germline, CDR1 is MNHNY and CDR2 SVGAGI (reference sequence). The CDR3 has 16 amino acids. The chain links TRBV6-6 to TRBJ1-4; perhaps TRBD1 as D (6 bases). The receptor was isolated from a woman aged 50 to 60 in good health and CMV-seronegative. Sequences were obtained from PBMCs. The CDR3 region is CASTLPRGKTNEKLFF. Here the CDR3 DNA reads TGTGCCAGCACTCTCCCTAGGGGGAAAACTAATGAAAAACTGTTTTTT.